This T cell receptor (beta chain) was sequenced in a study of CD8 T cells in Susac syndrome. Germline V lookup: CDR1 MNHEY, CDR2 SMNVEV (reference sequence). Deletions cut 10 bases from V and 1 base from J, with 23 bases between. There are 17 residues in the CDR3. An input of about 0.45 to 1 ug of RNA was subjected to reverse transcription using random hexamers. Via MiXCR, TCRdb re-called the immunoSEQ multiplex PCR reads, giving one row per CDR3 protein. The data show about 210,000 distinct CDR3 sequences, with about 96% seen just once and 0.085% to 0.095% held by the top ten. Sequenced input: CD4+ T cells from PBMCs. The V and J genes are TRBV27 and TRBJ2-4; TRBD2 is a possible D gene (6 bases). The receptor comes from a human donor with multiple sclerosis. In DNA, the CDR3 is TGTGCCACCGGAGTACCGGGGGTCGGGATGGCCAAAAACATTCAGTACTTC. Protein: CATGVPGVGMAKNIQYF.